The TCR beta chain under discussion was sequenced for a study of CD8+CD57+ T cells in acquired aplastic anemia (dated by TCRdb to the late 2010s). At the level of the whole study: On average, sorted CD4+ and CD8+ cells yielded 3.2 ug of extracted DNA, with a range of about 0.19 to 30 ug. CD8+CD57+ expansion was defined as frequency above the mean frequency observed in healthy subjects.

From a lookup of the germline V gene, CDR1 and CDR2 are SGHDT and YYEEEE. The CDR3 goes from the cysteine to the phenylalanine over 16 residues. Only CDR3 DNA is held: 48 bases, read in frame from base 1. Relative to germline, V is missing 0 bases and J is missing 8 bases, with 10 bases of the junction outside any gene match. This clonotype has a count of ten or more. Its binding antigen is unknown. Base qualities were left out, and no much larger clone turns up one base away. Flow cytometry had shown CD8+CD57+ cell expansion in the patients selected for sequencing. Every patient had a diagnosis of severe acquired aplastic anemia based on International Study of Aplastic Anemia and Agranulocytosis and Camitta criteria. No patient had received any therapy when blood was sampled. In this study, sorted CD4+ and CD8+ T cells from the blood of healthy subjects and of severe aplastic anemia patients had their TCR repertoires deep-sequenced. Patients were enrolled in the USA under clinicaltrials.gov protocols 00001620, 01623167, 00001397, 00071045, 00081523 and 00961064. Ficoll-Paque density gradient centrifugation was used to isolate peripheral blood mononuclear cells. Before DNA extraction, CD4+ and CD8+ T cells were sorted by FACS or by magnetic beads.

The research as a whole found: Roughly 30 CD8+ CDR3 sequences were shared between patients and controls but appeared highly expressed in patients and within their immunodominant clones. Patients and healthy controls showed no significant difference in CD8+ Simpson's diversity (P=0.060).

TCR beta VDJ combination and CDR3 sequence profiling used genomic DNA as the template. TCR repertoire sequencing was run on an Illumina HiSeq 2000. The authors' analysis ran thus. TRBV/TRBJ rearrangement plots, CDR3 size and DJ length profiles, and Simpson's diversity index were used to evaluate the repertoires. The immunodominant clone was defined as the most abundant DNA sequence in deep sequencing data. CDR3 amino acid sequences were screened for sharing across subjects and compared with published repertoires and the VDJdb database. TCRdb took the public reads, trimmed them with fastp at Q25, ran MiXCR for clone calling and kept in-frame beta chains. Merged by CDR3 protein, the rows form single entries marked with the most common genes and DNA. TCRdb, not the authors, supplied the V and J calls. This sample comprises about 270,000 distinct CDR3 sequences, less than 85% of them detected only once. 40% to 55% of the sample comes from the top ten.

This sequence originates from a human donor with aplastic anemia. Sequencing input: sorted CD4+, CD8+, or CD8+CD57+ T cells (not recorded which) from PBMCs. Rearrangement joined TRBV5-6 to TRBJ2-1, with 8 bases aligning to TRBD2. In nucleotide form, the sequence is TGTGCCAGCAGCTTGGAGAGGGGCGGGGGGAGCGATGAGCAGTTCTTC. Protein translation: CASSLERGGGSDEQFF.